These T cell receptor beta chains were read from a single sample in a study of blood T cell repertoires in COVID-19. The method was immunoSEQ multiplex PCR; TCRdb's version includes in-frame clones alone and lacks a portion of them. Of about 200,000 clones in the sample, about 85% were seen once. Sequenced material: peripheral blood. The receptors were sampled from a man aged 55 to 70 with active or convalescent COVID-19. The CDR3 runs from the conserved cysteine through the conserved F or W. The D gene is left open where the match is weak. Clone size is not always given. Where it is, it says once, few, many or a class for expanded clones.

v_gene	j_gene	d_gene	abundance	CDR3aa	CDR3nt
TRBV2	TRBJ2-1	TRBD1	.	CASSRDRGLGSYNEQFF	TGTGCCAGCAGTAGGGACAGGGGGCTTGGCTCCTACAATGAGCAGTTCTTC
TRBV5-1	TRBJ2-7	TRBD2	.	CASSWDIAGGFREQYF	TGCGCCAGCAGCTGGGATATAGCGGGGGGCTTTCGCGAGCAGTACTTC
TRBV19	TRBJ1-2	TRBD1	.	CASSGDRGEDYGYTF	TGTGCCAGTAGTGGGGACAGGGGGGAAGACTATGGCTACACCTTC
TRBV7-8	TRBJ2-1	TRBD2	.	CASSPGTTRRDEQFF	TGTGCCAGCAGCCCAGGGACTACCAGGAGGGATGAGCAGTTCTTC
TRBV7-9	TRBJ2-7	TRBD1	.	CASSSRTGGSYEQYF	TGTGCCAGCAGCTCAAGGACAGGGGGCAGCTACGAGCAGTACTTC
TRBV23-1	TRBJ2-5	.	once	CASSPQTEYQETQYF	TGCGCCAGCAGCCCACAGACAGAGTACCAAGAGACCCAGTACTTC
TRBV2	TRBJ2-3	.	.	CASSVHRATDTQYF	TGTGCCAGCAGTGTACACAGGGCCACAGATACGCAGTATTTT
TRBV2	TRBJ1-2	.	.	CASSGAAPNYGYTF	TGTGCCAGCAGTGGGGCAGCCCCTAACTATGGCTACACCTTC
TRBV4-1	TRBJ1-2	TRBD1	.	CASSQTQGIYGYTF	TGCGCCAGCAGCCAGACACAGGGGATCTATGGCTACACCTTC
TRBV7-2	TRBJ2-1	TRBD1	.	CASSLDRVGEQFF	TGTGCCAGCAGCTTGGACAGGGTGGGTGAGCAGTTCTTC
TRBV9	TRBJ1-2	.	.	CASTLAADFNYGYTF	TGTGCCAGCACCCTGGCGGCAGACTTTAACTATGGCTACACCTTC
TRBV5-4	TRBJ2-5	TRBD1	once	CASTYRGLQETQYF	TGTGCCAGCACCTACAGGGGGCTTCAAGAGACCCAGTACTTC
TRBV19	TRBJ2-2	.	.	CASSSSTGELFF	TGTGCCAGTAGTTCGAGCACCGGGGAGCTGTTTTTT
TRBV3-1/TRBV3-2	TRBJ2-5	.	.	CASSPGLGLGVETQYF	TGTGCCAGCAGCCCGGGACTGGGGTTAGGCGTAGAGACCCAGTACTTC
TRBV5-1	TRBJ1-6	.	.	CASSPIGSSYNSPLHF	TGCGCCAGCAGCCCAATCGGGAGCTCCTATAATTCACCCCTCCACTTT
TRBV7-9	TRBJ1-2	TRBD1	.	CASSLDRGSGGYTF	TGTGCCAGCAGCTTGGACAGGGGTTCGGGTGGCTACACCTTC
TRBV19	TRBJ2-3	TRBD2	.	CASSNAGGLTDTQYF	TGTGCCAGTAGTAATGCGGGGGGGCTGACAGATACGCAGTATTTT
TRBV29-1	TRBJ2-1	TRBD1	.	CSVEGGGQGFRDEQFF	TGCAGCGTTGAAGGAGGGGGACAGGGTTTTCGCGATGAGCAGTTCTTC
TRBV4-2	TRBJ1-3	TRBD1	.	CASSQDTGTGSGNTIYF	TGTGCCAGCAGCCAAGATACCGGGACAGGCTCTGGAAACACCATATATTTT
TRBV7-2	TRBJ1-3	.	.	CASARRHSGNTIYF	TGTGCCAGCGCCCGGCGGCACTCTGGAAACACCATATATTTT
TRBV25-1	TRBJ2-3	TRBD1	.	CASSDRDRRTDTQYF	TGTGCCAGCAGTGACCGGGACAGGCGTACAGATACGCAGTATTTT
TRBV5-1	TRBJ2-7	TRBD1	.	CASSFVGQGYEQYF	TGCGCCAGCAGCTTTGTGGGACAGGGTTACGAGCAGTACTTC
TRBV19	TRBJ1-3	TRBD1	many	CATSGVQGTVGNTIYF	TGTGCCACCAGTGGCGTACAGGGGACAGTGGGAAACACCATATATTTT
TRBV19	TRBJ1-2	.	.	CASSIEGALNYGYTF	TGTGCCAGTAGTATAGAGGGGGCCCTCAACTATGGCTACACCTTC
TRBV19	TRBJ1-3	TRBD1	.	CASFDRGGGNTIYF	TGTGCCAGTTTTGACAGGGGTGGAGGAAACACCATATATTTT
TRBV2	TRBJ1-1	.	.	CASSDRDTKNTEAFF	TGTGCCAGCAGTGACAGGGACACCAAGAACACTGAAGCTTTCTTT
TRBV5-1	TRBJ1-1	.	once	CASSSHTPNTEAFF	TGCGCCAGCAGCTCCCATACACCGAACACTGAAGCTTTCTTT
TRBV5-6	TRBJ1-2	.	.	CASSLALYGYTF	TGTGCCAGCAGCTTGGCCCTCTATGGCTACACCTTC
TRBV7-3	TRBJ2-7	TRBD2	.	CASSISGGASEQYF	TGTGCCAGCAGCATTAGCGGGGGGGCAAGCGAGCAGTACTTC
TRBV30	TRBJ2-3	.	.	CASTSSPHTDTQYF	TGTGCCTCAACCTCTAGCCCTCACACAGATACGCAGTATTTT
TRBV19	TRBJ2-2	TRBD2	.	CASSIDRLSGGPGELFF	TGTGCCAGTAGTATAGATCGGCTTAGCGGGGGGCCCGGGGAGCTGTTTTTT
TRBV7-8	TRBJ1-1	TRBD1	.	CASSLPRTGPNTEAFF	TGTGCCAGCAGCTTACCAAGGACAGGCCCAAACACTGAAGCTTTCTTT
TRBV3-1/TRBV3-2	TRBJ2-2	.	.	CASRGYENTGELFF	TGTGCCAGCCGGGGGTACGAAAACACCGGGGAGCTGTTTTTT
TRBV18	TRBJ1-3	.	.	CASSPEQGISGNTIYF	TGTGCCAGCTCACCTGAACAGGGTATCTCCGGAAACACCATATATTTT
TRBV9	TRBJ1-2	.	.	CASSPREQGGDGYTF	TGTGCCAGCAGCCCCCGGGAGCAGGGCGGGGATGGCTACACCTTC
TRBV3-1/TRBV3-2	TRBJ1-2	TRBD1	.	CASSQAQGDRYGYTF	TGTGCCAGCAGCCAAGCACAGGGGGACCGTTATGGCTACACCTTC
TRBV27	TRBJ1-5	TRBD1	.	CASSRQGALVSNQPQHF	TGTGCCAGCAGTCGACAGGGGGCACTCGTTAGCAATCAGCCCCAGCATTTT
TRBV6-2/TRBV6-3	TRBJ2-1	TRBD2	.	CASSAVGTSGGNEQFF	TGTGCCAGCAGTGCGGTCGGGACTAGCGGGGGGAATGAGCAGTTCTTC
TRBV6-6	TRBJ1-4	TRBD1	.	CASSYGQGIEKLFF	TGTGCCAGCAGTTACGGACAGGGAATTGAAAAACTGTTTTTT
TRBV7-9	TRBJ2-5	TRBD2	.	CAVRLAGTGETQYF	TGTGCCGTCCGACTAGCGGGGACTGGAGAGACCCAGTACTTC